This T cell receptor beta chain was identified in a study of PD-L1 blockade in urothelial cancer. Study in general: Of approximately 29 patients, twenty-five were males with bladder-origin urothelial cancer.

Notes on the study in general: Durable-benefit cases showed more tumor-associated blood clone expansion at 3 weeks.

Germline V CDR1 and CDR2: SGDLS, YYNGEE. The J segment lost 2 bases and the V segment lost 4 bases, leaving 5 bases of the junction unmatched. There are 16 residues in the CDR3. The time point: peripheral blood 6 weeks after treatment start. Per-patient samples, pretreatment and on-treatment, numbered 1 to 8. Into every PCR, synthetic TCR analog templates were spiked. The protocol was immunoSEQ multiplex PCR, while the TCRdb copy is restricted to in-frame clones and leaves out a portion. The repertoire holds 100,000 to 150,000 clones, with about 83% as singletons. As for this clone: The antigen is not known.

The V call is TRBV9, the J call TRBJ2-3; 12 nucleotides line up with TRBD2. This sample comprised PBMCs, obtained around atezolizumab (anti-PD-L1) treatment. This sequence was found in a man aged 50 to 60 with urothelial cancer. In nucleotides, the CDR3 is TGTGCCAGCAGCTTTCGGACTAGCGGGATCACAGATACGCAGTATTTT. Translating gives CASSFRTSGITDTQYF.